The 11 T cell receptor beta chains below come from one sample, sequenced in a study of identical twins. MiXCR, run by TCRdb on the 5' RACE reads, gives a single entry per CDR3 protein. The table has a few hundred thousand distinct CDR3 sequences, roughly 8% seen once. This sample also appeared in a second study, on yellow fever vaccine responses in identical twins.

The material sequenced was CD8+ T cells sorted from blood. The receptors stem from a woman between 18 and 29 years old in good health.

The chain uses TRBV6-1 and TRBJ2-6; D not resolved. CDR1 MNHNS and CDR2 SASEGT come from the germline V gene. The CDR3 has 15 residues. The V end was cut by 5 bases, the J end by 2 bases, with 10 bases between. The DNA of the CDR3 is TGTGCCAGCAGTCTGAGTTACACTGGGGCCAACGTCCTGACTTTC. Its protein product is CASSLSYTGANVLTF.

This clonotype is labeled medium-sized. V is TRBV29-1 and J is TRBJ2-3; D call uncertain. The CDR3 spans 12 residues. The germline V gene encodes CDR1 SQVTM and CDR2 ANQGSEA. Trimming took off 4 bases at V and 3 bases at J, with 8 bases between the two ends. CDR3 amino acids: CSVAPLTDTQYF. DNA for the CDR3: TGCAGCGTTGCCCCCTTGACAGATACGCAGTATTTT.

The sample holds many counts of this clonotype. The rearrangement links TRBV7-2 to TRBJ2-2; possibly TRBD2 for D (5 bases). CDR3 length equals 15 residues. The V gene lost 3 bases and the J gene lost 4 bases, with 12 bases spanning the gap. Germline CDR1 reads SGHTA; CDR2 reads FQGNSA. Here the CDR3 DNA reads TGTGCCAGCAGCTTCCCTGGGAGTTTCACCGGGGAGCTGTTTTTT. This gives the protein CASSFPGSFTGELFF.

This clonotype was recorded many times. The chain links TRBV20-1 to TRBJ2-7; the D is unclear. The CDR3 is made up of 13 amino acids. The germline V gene has CDR1 DFQATT and CDR2 SNEGSKA (reference sequence). The germline V and J ends were trimmed by 1 base and 4 bases, with 11 bases remaining between them. CDR3 DNA sequence: TGCAGTGCTAGAGTCGGTGGCGGTTACGAGCAGTACTTC. Translated, it gives CSARVGGGYEQYF.

This clonotype was seen only a few times. The genes are TRBV12-3 or TRBV12-4 and TRBJ1-6; D is ambiguous. The CDR3 runs to 15 residues. V was pared by 6 bases and J by 8 bases, with 17 bases between. The CDR3 nucleotides read TGTGCCAGCAGCTGGAACGGGGATCCCCATTCACCCCTCCACTTT. Translating gives CASSWNGDPHSPLHF.

V and J are TRBV4-1 and TRBJ2-1; 7 nucleotides agree with TRBD2. CDR1 is MGHRA and CDR2 is YSYEKL in the germline V gene. The ends lost 0 bases at V and 15 bases at J; junction bases unmatched: 5. The CDR3 is made up of 12 amino acids. The CDR3 spells CASSQDRGVRFF. The CDR3 DNA reads TGCGCCAGCAGCCAAGATCGGGGGGTTAGGTTCTTC.

The chain uses TRBV6-2 or TRBV6-3 and TRBJ2-7; 7 bases agree with TRBD1. The CDR3 extends over 15 amino acids. The junction had 5 bases not matched to a gene; V was cut back by 0 bases and J by 3 bases. Germline V gene lookup returns CDR1 MNHEY and CDR2 SVGEGT. Here the CDR3 DNA reads TGTGCCAGCAGTTACTCGTGGGACAGCTACTACGAGCAGTACTTC. Translating it yields CASSYSWDSYYEQYF.

This clonotype was counted between two and nine times. This chain joins TRBV24-1 and TRBJ2-3, with D maybe TRBD1 (5 bases). Germline V gives CDR1 KGHDR, CDR2 SFDVKD. Deletions cut 1 base from V and 1 base from J, with 14 bases between. CDR3 length: 17 amino acids. CDR3 amino acids: CATSDFSPQVRTDTQYF. The CDR3 bases are TGTGCCACCAGTGATTTTTCACCACAGGTCCGCACAGATACGCAGTATTTT.

The CDR3 spells CASSVGGGDSYEQYF. CDR3 sequence (DNA): TGTGCCAGCAGCGTAGGAGGGGGGGACTCCTACGAGCAGTACTTC. The V call is TRBV9, the J call TRBJ2-7; possibly TRBD2 for D (7 bases). V was shortened by 0 bases and J by 0 bases, with 10 bases between the two germline ends. The germline gives CDR1 SGDLS, CDR2 YYNGEE. The CDR3 sequence is 15 residues long.

This clonotype was counted only a few times. The chain couples TRBV12-3 or TRBV12-4 to TRBJ1-4; 12 bases fit TRBD1. With 5 bases clipped from V and 15 bases from J, the junction kept 13 bases outside the gene matches. CDR3 length: 15 residues. CDR3 DNA sequence: TGTGCCAGCAGTATCGGGACAGGGGGCGCGGATGGGGTGTTTTTT. Its translation is CASSIGTGGADGVFF.

This rearrangement joins TRBV7-8 to TRBJ2-7; 8 bases map to TRBD1. The CDR3 extends over 14 amino acids. Germline V CDR1 and CDR2: SGHVS, FQNEAQ. V lost 7 bases to trimming and J lost 2 bases; unmatched junction nucleotides: 7. CDR3 in amino acids: CASNKGTGTYEQYF. In nucleotides, the CDR3 is TGTGCCAGCAACAAGGGGACAGGCACCTACGAGCAGTACTTC.